These 25 T cell receptor beta chains originate from one sample sequenced in a study of regulatory T cells in long-lasting Graves disease. Time point here: newly diagnosed GD, antithyroid drugs for less than 3 months. Scientists built the TCR library using RNA that was extracted from PBMCs. Through Arm-PCR of CDR3 regions and iRepertoire HTBI primers, TCR beta libraries were built. TCRdb analysed the multiplex PCR reads with MiXCR anew, one entry per CDR3 protein. The sample lists 550,000 to 600,000 distinct CDR3 sequences, about 15% occurring once. This sample was also put to use in a study of T cells in Graves' hyperthyroidism and ophthalmopathy.

Sample: peripheral blood mononuclear cells (PBMCs), taken at new diagnosis, from a patient treated with antithyroid drugs. These receptors were taken from a man in his late teens or twenties with Graves disease.

The table lists this clonotype with many counts. The chain uses TRBV28 and TRBJ2-4; 16 nucleotides agree with TRBD2. Looked up from germline, CDR1 is MDHEN and CDR2 is SYDVKM. V shed 2 bases, J shed 1 base, and the junction held 5 bases outside the gene matches. The CDR3 runs 19 residues. CDR3 nucleotide sequence: TGTGCCAGCAGTTTAAGATCGGGACTAGCGGGAGGGGCCAAAAACATTCAGTACTTC. Amino acid sequence: CASSLRSGLAGGAKNIQYF.

The CDR3, as DNA: TGTGCCTGGGCGGCGGGGGTGGGCGAGCAGTACTTC. Residues: CAWAAGVGEQYF. The chain carries TRBV30 and TRBJ2-7; 7 nucleotides align to TRBD2. Trimming cost V 5 bases and J 6 bases; bases outside gene matches: 7. Germline assignment: CDR1 GTSNPN and CDR2 SVGIG (reference sequence). There are 12 residues in the CDR3.

In the case of this clonotype: A much larger clone sits a single nucleotide away, making a read error possible. This CDR3 is missing its conserved last phenylalanine or tryptophan, likely due to a read error. V gene TRBV27 combines with J gene TRBJ2-3, with D perhaps assigned TRBD1 or TRBD2 (6 bases each). The CDR3 extends over 20 amino acids. The V end was cut by 0 bases, the J end by 8 bases, with 30 bases between. CDR1 is MNHEY, CDR2 SMNVEV, per germline (reference sequence). Here the CDR3 reads CASSLSNIGGGAGAPGTQYC. The CDR3 DNA reads TGTGCCAGCAGTTTATCTAATATAGGGGGAGGAGCAGGGGCCCCCGGTACGCAGTATTGT.

This clonotype was seen many times. The genes are TRBV5-4 and TRBJ1-1, with D unresolved. This CDR3 is 15 amino acids long. V was shortened by 3 bases and J by 10 bases, with 22 bases between the two germline ends. Germline CDR1 SGHNT, CDR2 YYREEE (reference sequence). The CDR3 here is CASSYGETQGLRAFF. CDR3 bases: TGTGCCAGCAGCTATGGGGAGACCCAAGGCCTGAGAGCTTTCTTT.

In this sample, this clonotype turned up a few times. The rearrangement uses TRBV3-1 and TRBJ2-7; D unclear. The CDR3 contains 14 residues. Trimming left V 0 bases short and J 2 bases short, with 8 bases between. Germline V gene sequence: CDR1 LGHDT, CDR2 YNNKEL (reference sequence). DNA of the CDR3: TGTGCCAGCAGCCAAGATATACAAGCCTACGAGCAGTACTTC. This sequence encodes CASSQDIQAYEQYF.

This clonotype was seen at least ten times. The chain couples TRBV3-1 to TRBJ1-1; D is ambiguous. Germline-derived CDR1 and CDR2 are LGHDT and YNNKEL (reference sequence). Trimming took 0 bases from V and 1 from J, leaving 9 bases between them. The CDR3 contains 15 residues. The CDR3 region is CASSQDVAGNTEAFF. CDR3 DNA sequence: TGTGCCAGCAGCCAAGACGTGGCAGGGAACACTGAAGCTTTCTTT. The complete variable domain, with remaining parts taken from reference TRBV3-1 and TRBJ1-1, reads DTAVSQTPKYLVTQMGNDKSIKCEQNLGHDTMYWYKQDSKKFLKIMFSYNNKELIINETVPNRFSPKSPDKAHLNLHINSLELGDSAVYFCASSQDVAGNTEAFFGQGTRLTVV.

This rearrangement joins TRBV6-1 to TRBJ2-7; unclear D gene. The germline gives CDR1 MNHNS, CDR2 SASEGT. Between the trimmed V and J ends, which lost 8 bases and 2 bases, there was a span of 19 bases. The CDR3 is 15 amino acids. The CDR3, as DNA: TGTGCCAGCTCCCAATCGGCCGGTAAGGCCTACGAGCAGTACTTC. This sequence encodes CASSQSAGKAYEQYF.

Remarks on this clonotype: This clone may be a read error of a much larger clone one base away. The rearrangement joins TRBV20-1 to TRBJ2-3, with 8 bases fitting TRBD2. The CDR3 totals 16 residues. CDR1 is DFQATT and CDR2 is SNEGSKA in the germline V gene (reference sequence). CDR3 in DNA: TGCAGTGCTAGAGATTTCGCGGGAGGATCCACAGGTACGCAGTATTTT. Protein: CSARDFAGGSTGTQYF.

This clonotype has at least ten counts. The J gene is TRBJ1-3, the V gene TRBV5-1; unclear D gene. The V end lost 0 bases, the J end lost 4 bases, and 5 bases lay between the germline ends. The germline V gene has CDR1 SGHRS and CDR2 YFSETQ. The CDR3 runs to 13 residues. Here the CDR3 reads CASSLGEGNTIYF. For the CDR3, the DNA is TGCGCCAGCAGCTTGGGGGAAGGAAACACCATATATTTT. The full variable domain, with the rest looked up from reference TRBV5-1 and TRBJ1-3, is KAGVTQTPRYLIKTRGQQVTLSCSPISGHRSVSWYQQTPGQGLQFLFEYFSETQRNKGNFPGRFSGRQFSNSRSEMNVSTLELGDSALYLCASSLGEGNTIYFGEGSWLTVV.

V usage is TRBV6-2 or TRBV6-3 and J usage is TRBJ2-7; the D gene is possibly TRBD2 (6 bases). Between the trimmed V and J ends, which lost 5 bases and 3 bases, there was a span of 17 bases. The CDR3 length is 15 residues. CDR1 is MNHEY and CDR2 is SVGEGT in the germline V gene. CDR3 amino acids: CASSELASVVYEQYF. CDR3 nucleotide sequence: TGTGCCAGCAGTGAATTGGCTAGCGTAGTCTACGAGCAGTACTTC.

This clonotype has a count of ten or more. This sequence joins TRBV12-3 or TRBV12-4 and TRBJ2-3, with D perhaps TRBD1 (5 bases). Trimming left V 2 bases short and J 5 bases short, with 20 bases between. The CDR3 covers 17 residues. This CDR3 reads CASSLRSRGAKEDTQYF. The CDR3 DNA reads as TGTGCCAGCAGTTTAAGGTCTAGGGGCGCAAAGGAAGATACGCAGTATTTT.

The chain links TRBV30 to TRBJ2-3; TRBD2 matches at 9 bases. This CDR3 spans 14 amino acids. Germline-derived CDR1 and CDR2 are GTSNPN and SVGIG (reference sequence). J was trimmed by 5 bases and V by 7 bases; bases with no gene match: 10. CDR3 DNA sequence: TGTGCCTTTGGACCGGCGGGAGGGAGAGATACGCAGTATTTT. Residues: CAFGPAGGRDTQYF.

The gene calls are TRBV24-1 and TRBJ2-1; TRBD2 matches at 8 bases. The CDR3 is made up of 15 amino acids. Germline CDR1 KGHDR, CDR2 SFDVKD. The V and J ends lost 3 bases and 10 bases, in that order; junction bases with no gene match: 10. As DNA, the CDR3 is TGTGCCACCAGTGATCCCCGGGCTAGCGGGCTAGAGCAGTTCTTC. As protein: CATSDPRASGLEQFF.

In its sample, this clonotype was seen many times. The chain couples TRBV10-3 to TRBJ1-2; 9 nucleotides agree with TRBD1. The CDR3 contains 13 residues. Germline lookup yields CDR1 ENHRY and CDR2 SYGVKD. The V segment lost 7 bases and the J segment 6 bases; nucleotides outside the gene matches: 6. This CDR3 reads CAINMRTGDGYTF. The DNA for the CDR3 is TGTGCCATCAATATGAGGACAGGGGATGGCTACACCTTC.

This clonotype came up many times. The chain employs TRBV2 and TRBJ2-3; D not certain. V gave up 6 bases and J gave up 3 bases, with 7 bases separating them. The CDR3 extends over 12 amino acids. CDR1 is SNHLY and CDR2 is FYNNEI in the germline V gene. The DNA of the CDR3 is TGTGCCAGCAGACGACCGACAGATACGCAGTATTTT. Its translation: CASRRPTDTQYF.

The rearrangement joins TRBV2 to TRBJ2-4, with D perhaps matching TRBD1 (6 bases). This CDR3 has 14 amino acids. Germline CDR1 reads SNHLY; CDR2 reads FYNNEI. With 6 bases removed from V and 2 bases from J, the gap between germline ends came to 11 bases. Written as DNA, the CDR3 is TGTGCCAGCAGCCCAGGGACAACCAAAAACATTCAGTACTTC. This codes for CASSPGTTKNIQYF.

This clonotype was recorded many times. The V and J genes are TRBV5-8 and TRBJ1-1; D is uncertain. The germline V gene has CDR1 SGHTS and CDR2 YDEGEE. The CDR3 loop spans 14 amino acids. V was cut by 2 bases and J by 5 bases, with 13 bases left in between. DNA for the CDR3: TGTGCCAGCAGCTTTTGGGTTCGAGGGACTGAAGCTTTCTTT. It yields the protein CASSFWVRGTEAFF. The full variable domain, its missing parts supplied by reference TRBV5-8 and TRBJ1-1, is EAGVTQSPTHLIKTRGQQATLRCSPISGHTSVYWYQQALGLGLQFLLWYDEGEERNRGNFPPRFSGRQFPNYSSELNVNALELEDSALYLCASSFWVRGTEAFFGQGTRLTVV.

The table lists this clonotype with many counts. The chain is built from TRBV5-1 and TRBJ2-7; the D gene could be TRBD1 or TRBD2 (5 bases each). Germline loops: CDR1 SGHRS, CDR2 YFSETQ. The V gene lost 3 bases and the J gene lost 5 bases, with 18 bases spanning the gap. The CDR3 sequence is 15 residues long. CDR3 amino acids: CASSSRPGREDEQYF. The CDR3 DNA sequence: TGCGCCAGCAGCTCCCGTCCGGGGCGCGAGGACGAGCAGTACTTC.

This clonotype was counted between two and nine times. The genes are TRBV15 and TRBJ1-6; TRBD1 might be the D (6 bases). This CDR3 is built from 15 residues. Germline V gene sequence: CDR1 LNHNV, CDR2 YYDKDF (reference sequence). V was cut by 9 bases and J by 7 bases, with 19 bases left in between. CDR3 bases: TGTGCCACTCGCAGGGGCCAGGTCCTAAATTCACCCCTCCACTTT. Protein: CATRRGQVLNSPLHF.

The CDR3 reads CASSAENQPQHF. Here the CDR3 DNA reads TGTGCCAGCAGCGCGGAAAATCAGCCCCAGCATTTT. The gene calls are TRBV7-9 and TRBJ1-5; D call uncertain. Looked up from germline, CDR1 is SEHNR and CDR2 is FQNEAQ (reference sequence). This CDR3 comprises 12 residues. V was shortened by 5 bases and J by 4 bases, with 6 bases between the two germline ends.

The chain uses TRBV27 and TRBJ1-3; the D gene is possibly TRBD1 (5 bases). Trimming removed 2 bases from V and 2 bases from J, with 10 bases in between. CDR1 is MNHEY, CDR2 SMNVEV, per germline (reference sequence). This CDR3 is built from 15 residues. CDR3 amino acids: CASSLDAGTGNTIYF. The CDR3 coding sequence is TGTGCCAGCAGTTTAGACGCAGGGACTGGAAACACCATATATTTT.

The chain carries TRBV18 and TRBJ1-2, with D uncertain. From germline, CDR1 is KGHSH and CDR2 LQKENI. The ends were cut back, 2 bases at V and 8 bases at J, with 15 bases in the middle. The CDR3 covers 14 residues. The CDR3 is CASSPGNGVGGYTF. The CDR3 DNA reads as TGTGCCAGCTCACCAGGAAATGGTGTGGGAGGCTACACCTTC.

V is TRBV18 and J is TRBJ2-2, with D perhaps given as TRBD1 or TRBD2 (5 bases each). V lost 3 bases and J 7 bases, leaving 12 bases between the germline ends. Germline CDR1 reads KGHSH; CDR2 reads LQKENI. The CDR3 consists of 14 residues. The CDR3 sequence is CASSPTGLYGELFF. In DNA, the CDR3 is TGTGCCAGCTCACCCACAGGACTTTACGGGGAGCTGTTTTTT.

There are many counts of this clonotype. V gene TRBV6-1 combines with J gene TRBJ2-1; 9 bases map to TRBD2. The CDR3 has 16 residues. Germline CDR1 and CDR2: MNHNS and SASEGT. V shed 1 base, J shed 8 bases, and the junction held 9 bases outside the gene matches. CDR3: CASSEVGGRAIYEQFF. The CDR3 DNA is TGTGCCAGCAGTGAAGTAGGCGGGAGGGCCATCTATGAGCAGTTCTTC.

This clonotype came up a few times. The genes are TRBV5-1 and TRBJ2-7; 15 bases map to TRBD2. V lost 4 bases, J lost 2 bases, and 7 bases stayed unmatched. The CDR3 runs to 17 residues. The germline CDR1 and CDR2 sequences are SGHRS and YFSETQ. DNA for the CDR3: TGCGCCAGCAGCGCGAGAGGACTAGCGGGAGGGCCCTACGAGCAGTACTTC. Its translation is CASSARGLAGGPYEQYF.